This is a list of T cell receptor beta chains from one sample in a study of shared clonotypes between healthy human individuals. Clones were read by immunoSEQ multiplex PCR, and TCRdb kept only the in-frame ones, dropping some. This sample has 2 million to 3 million clones; approximately 94% occur once, and the top ten carry approximately 0.36%. Material for sequencing was naive CD4+ T cells from PBMCs. These receptors were taken from a man aged 18 to 29 in good health. Some clones in this sample may be carry-over from other donors' samples. The CDR3 runs from the conserved cysteine through the conserved F or W. D genes are given only for firm matches. Clone size is stated in some rows and not others, as once, few, many or a class when expanded.

abundance: NA; j_gene: TRBJ1-1; v_gene: TRBV5-1; d_gene: NA; CDR3nt: TGCGCCAGCAGCCCCGCTGGGGGGGCGCGAACTGAAGCTTTCTTT; CDR3aa: CASSPAGGARTEAFF
abundance: NA; j_gene: TRBJ1-1; v_gene: TRBV11-2; d_gene: NA; CDR3nt: TGTGCCAGCAGCCCGGGGACTGAAGCTTTCTTT; CDR3aa: CASSPGTEAFF
abundance: NA; j_gene: TRBJ2-3; v_gene: TRBV28; d_gene: TRBD2; CDR3nt: TGTGCCAGCAGAACCTTCGGGGCTAGCGGTAGCACAGATACGCAGTATTTT; CDR3aa: CASRTFGASGSTDTQYF
abundance: NA; j_gene: TRBJ2-1; v_gene: TRBV7-2; d_gene: TRBD2; CDR3nt: TGTGCCAGCAGCTTGTCCGGGACTAGCGATTACAATGAGCAGTTCTTC; CDR3aa: CASSLSGTSDYNEQFF
abundance: NA; j_gene: TRBJ2-3; v_gene: TRBV19; d_gene: NA; CDR3nt: TGTGCCAGTACTGGAAACACAGATACGCAGTATTTT; CDR3aa: CASTGNTDTQYF
abundance: NA; j_gene: TRBJ2-1; v_gene: TRBV19; d_gene: TRBD2; CDR3nt: TGTGCCAGTAGTATAGCTAGCGGGAGGAGTAATGAGCAGTTCTTC; CDR3aa: CASSIASGRSNEQFF
abundance: few; j_gene: TRBJ1-1; v_gene: TRBV9; d_gene: NA; CDR3nt: TGTGCCAGCACAAGGAGTCCCACGGGGAACACTGAAGCTTTCTTT; CDR3aa: CASTRSPTGNTEAFF
abundance: once; j_gene: TRBJ1-1; v_gene: TRBV2; d_gene: NA; CDR3nt: TGTGCCAGCAGTGAGGACACACCTGAAGCTTTCTTT; CDR3aa: CASSEDTPEAFF
abundance: NA; j_gene: TRBJ2-2; v_gene: TRBV5-1; d_gene: NA; CDR3nt: TGCGCCAGCAGCTCAGACCCGGGACAAATAACCGGGGAGCTGTTTTTT; CDR3aa: CASSSDPGQITGELFF
abundance: once; j_gene: TRBJ2-7; v_gene: TRBV4-3; d_gene: TRBD2; CDR3nt: TGCGCCAGCAGCCAAGTCACCGGGGCGGGAGACGAGCAGTACTTC; CDR3aa: CASSQVTGAGDEQYF
abundance: NA; j_gene: TRBJ2-7; v_gene: TRBV20-1; d_gene: NA; CDR3nt: TGCAGTGCCGACAAGACCTACGAGCAGTACTTC; CDR3aa: CSADKTYEQYF
abundance: NA; j_gene: TRBJ1-1; v_gene: TRBV28; d_gene: NA; CDR3nt: TGTGCCAGCAGTTTATCCTCATTTGAGTACAGGGATACTGAAGCTTTCTTT; CDR3aa: CASSLSSFEYRDTEAFF
abundance: once; j_gene: TRBJ2-3; v_gene: TRBV4-2; d_gene: TRBD1; CDR3nt: TGTGCCAGCAGCAACCCCGCGGCAGGGGGAACGCAGTATTTT; CDR3aa: CASSNPAAGGTQYF
abundance: NA; j_gene: TRBJ2-1; v_gene: TRBV29-1; d_gene: NA; CDR3nt: TGCAGCGTTGTGTCCCCCGCAGGGAACTACAATGAGCAGTTCTTC; CDR3aa: CSVVSPAGNYNEQFF
abundance: once; j_gene: TRBJ1-6; v_gene: TRBV6-5; d_gene: NA; CDR3nt: TGTGCCAGCAGGACAGCGAATAATTCACCCCTCCACTTT; CDR3aa: CASRTANNSPLHF
abundance: NA; j_gene: TRBJ2-7; v_gene: TRBV25-1; d_gene: NA; CDR3nt: TGTGCCAGCAGCGGAAACAACTACGAGCAGTACTTC; CDR3aa: CASSGNNYEQYF
abundance: NA; j_gene: TRBJ2-7; v_gene: TRBV28; d_gene: NA; CDR3nt: TGTGCCAGCAGTTTACGGAGGTTGGCGTCCGAGCAGTACTTC; CDR3aa: CASSLRRLASEQYF
abundance: NA; j_gene: TRBJ1-5; v_gene: TRBV18; d_gene: NA; CDR3nt: TGTGCCAGCTCAACAGACTTGGGGCAGCCCCAGCATTTT; CDR3aa: CASSTDLGQPQHF
abundance: NA; j_gene: TRBJ2-1; v_gene: TRBV7-3; d_gene: NA; CDR3nt: TGTGCCAGCAGCCGGGGATCACCCTCCTACAATGAGCAGTTCTTC; CDR3aa: CASSRGSPSYNEQFF
abundance: NA; j_gene: TRBJ1-2; v_gene: TRBV29-1; d_gene: NA; CDR3nt: TGCAGCGTTGAAGGGGGGCTCGGCTATGGCTACACCTTC; CDR3aa: CSVEGGLGYGYTF